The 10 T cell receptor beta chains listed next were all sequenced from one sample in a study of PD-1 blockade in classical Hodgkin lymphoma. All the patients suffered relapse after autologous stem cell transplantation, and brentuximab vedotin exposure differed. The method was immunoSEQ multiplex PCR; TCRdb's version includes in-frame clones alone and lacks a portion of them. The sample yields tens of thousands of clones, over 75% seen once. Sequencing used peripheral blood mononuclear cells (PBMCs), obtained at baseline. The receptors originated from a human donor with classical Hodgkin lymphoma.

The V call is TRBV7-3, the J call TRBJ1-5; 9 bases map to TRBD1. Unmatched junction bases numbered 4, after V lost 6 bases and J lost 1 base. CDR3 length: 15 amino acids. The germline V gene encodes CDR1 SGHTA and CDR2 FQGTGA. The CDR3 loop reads CASRSGQGSNQPQHF. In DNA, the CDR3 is TGTGCCAGCAGGTCGGGACAGGGCAGCAATCAGCCCCAGCATTTT.

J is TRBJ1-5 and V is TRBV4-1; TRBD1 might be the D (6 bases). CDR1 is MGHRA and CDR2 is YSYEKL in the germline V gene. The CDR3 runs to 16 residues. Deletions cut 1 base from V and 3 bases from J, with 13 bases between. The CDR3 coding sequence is TGCGCCAGCAGCCAAGTGGGGGGGGGCCTCAATCAGCCCCAGCATTTT. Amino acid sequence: CASSQVGGGLNQPQHF.

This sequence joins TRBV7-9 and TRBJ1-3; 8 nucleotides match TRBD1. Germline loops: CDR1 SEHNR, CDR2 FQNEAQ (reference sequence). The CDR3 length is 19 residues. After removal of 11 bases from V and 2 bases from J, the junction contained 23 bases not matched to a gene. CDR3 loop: CAGRTGNRLADPPGNTIYF. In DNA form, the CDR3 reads TGTGCCGGAAGGACAGGGAACCGTCTAGCTGATCCACCTGGAAACACCATATATTTT.

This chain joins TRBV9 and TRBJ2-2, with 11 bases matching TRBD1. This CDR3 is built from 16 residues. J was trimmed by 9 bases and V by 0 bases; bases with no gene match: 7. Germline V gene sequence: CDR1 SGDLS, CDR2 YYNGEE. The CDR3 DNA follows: TGTGCCAGCAGCGTAGATGGGACAGGGGGTTTCAGGGAGCTGTTTTTT. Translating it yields CASSVDGTGGFRELFF. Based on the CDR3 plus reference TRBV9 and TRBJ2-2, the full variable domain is DSGVTQTPKHLITATGQRVTLRCSPRSGDLSVYWYQQSLDQGLQFLIQYYNGEERAKGNILERFSAQQFPDLHSELNLSSLELGDSALYFCASSVDGTGGFRELFFGEGSRLTVL.

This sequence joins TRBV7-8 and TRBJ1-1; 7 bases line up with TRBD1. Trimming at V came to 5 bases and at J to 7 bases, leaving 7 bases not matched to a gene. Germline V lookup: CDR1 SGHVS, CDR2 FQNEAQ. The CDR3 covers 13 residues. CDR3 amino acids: CASSPGWDSEAFF. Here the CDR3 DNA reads TGTGCCAGCAGCCCCGGATGGGACAGTGAAGCTTTCTTT.

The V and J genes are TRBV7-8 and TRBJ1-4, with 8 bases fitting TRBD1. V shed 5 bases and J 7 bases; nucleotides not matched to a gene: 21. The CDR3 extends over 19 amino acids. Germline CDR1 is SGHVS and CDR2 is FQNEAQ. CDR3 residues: CASSPMRRFMDRDFEKLFF. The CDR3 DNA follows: TGTGCCAGCAGCCCCATGAGAAGGTTTATGGACAGGGACTTTGAAAAACTGTTTTTT.

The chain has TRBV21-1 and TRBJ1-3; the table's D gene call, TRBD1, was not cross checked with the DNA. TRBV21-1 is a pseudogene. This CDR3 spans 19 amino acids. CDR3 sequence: CAKPVTGLILASSGNTIYF. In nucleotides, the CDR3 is TGTGCCAAACCCGTGACAGGGCTAATTTTAGCGAGCTCTGGAAACACCATATATTTT.

The CDR3 DNA is TGCGCCAGCAGCTTGGTCCCCACAGATACGCAGTATTTT. This gives the protein CASSLVPTDTQYF. The chain has TRBV5-1 and TRBJ2-3; D remains ambiguous. The CDR3 consists of 13 residues. V shed 0 bases and J shed 2 bases, with 4 bases lying between them. Germline V gene data show CDR1 as SGHRS and CDR2 as YFSETQ.

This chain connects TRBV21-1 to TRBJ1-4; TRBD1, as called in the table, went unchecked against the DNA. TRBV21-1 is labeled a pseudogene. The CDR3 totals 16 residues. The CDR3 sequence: CARGRDRYATNEKLFF. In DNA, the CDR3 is TGTGCCAGAGGTCGGGACAGGTATGCAACTAATGAAAAACTGTTTTTT.

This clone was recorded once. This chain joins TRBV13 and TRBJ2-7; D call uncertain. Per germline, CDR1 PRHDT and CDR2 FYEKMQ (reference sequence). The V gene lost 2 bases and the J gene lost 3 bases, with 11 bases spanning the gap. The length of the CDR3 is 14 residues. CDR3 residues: CASSLKGLIYEQYF. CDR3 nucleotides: TGTGCCAGCAGCTTAAAAGGGCTGATCTACGAGCAGTACTTC.